Below are 27 T cell receptor beta chains sequenced from a single sample in a study of CD8 T cells in ankylosing spondylitis. The study, taken as a whole, reports: Within ankylosing spondylitis blood, a TCR beta motif made up of seven or eight highly homologous variants appeared to be characteristic.

Their antigen targets remain unknown. TCRdb re-derived calls from the 5' RACE reads in MiXCR, one entry per CDR3 protein. The sample consists of 100,000 to 150,000 distinct CDR3 sequences, approximately 17% of them appearing once. Sequencing was carried out using blood, either unsorted or a sorted T cell fraction (not recorded which). Every receptor here comes from a male donor with ankylosing spondylitis.

This clonotype was detected only a few times. J is TRBJ2-7 and V is TRBV5-1, with D perhaps TRBD1 (5 bases). V lost 5 bases, J lost 6 bases, and 18 bases lay in between. Looked up from germline, CDR1 is SGHRS and CDR2 is YFSETQ. The CDR3 length is 14 residues. The CDR3 DNA is TGCGCCAGCAGTGGGGCAACCCCACCTCTCGAGCAGTACTTC. Its protein is CASSGATPPLEQYF.

The genes are TRBV7-9 and TRBJ2-7; a possible D gene is TRBD1 (6 bases). Per germline, CDR1 SEHNR and CDR2 FQNEAQ (reference sequence). Trimming took off 5 bases at V and 1 base at J, with 12 bases between the two ends. This CDR3 comprises 14 residues. The CDR3 region is CASSARDISYEQYF. CDR3 DNA: TGTGCCAGCAGCGCCCGGGACATATCCTACGAGCAGTACTTC.

This clonotype occurred a few times. The J gene is TRBJ2-7, the V gene TRBV28; D may be TRBD1 (5 bases). The CDR3 spans 15 residues. Germline CDR1 and CDR2: MDHEN and SYDVKM. Between the trimmed V and J ends, which lost 6 bases and 3 bases, there was a span of 18 bases. The DNA of the CDR3 is TGTGCCAGCAGCTATACAGGCCCTTCACTCTACGAGCAGTACTTC. Protein: CASSYTGPSLYEQYF. The variable domain in full, completed from reference TRBV28 and TRBJ2-7, reads DVKVTQSSRYLVKRTGEKVFLECVQDMDHENMFWYRQDPGLGLRLIYFSYDVKMKEKGDIPEGYSVSREKKERFSLILESASTNQTSMYLCASSYTGPSLYEQYFGPGTRLTVT.

This clonotype was picked up a small number of times. The genes are TRBV12-5 and TRBJ2-7; 8 nucleotides agree with TRBD1. The CDR3 is 13 amino acids. Per germline, CDR1 LGHNT and CDR2 FRNRAP. The ends lost 4 bases at V and 3 bases at J; junction bases unmatched: 2. The CDR3 reads CASGSQGVYEQYF. CDR3 in DNA: TGTGCTAGTGGTTCACAGGGGGTCTACGAGCAGTACTTC. Full variable domain (missing parts from reference TRBV12-5 and TRBJ2-7): DARVTQTPRHKVTEMGQEVTMRCQPILGHNTVFWYRQTMMQGLELLAYFRNRAPLDDSGMPKDRFSAEMPDATLATLKIQPSEPRDSAVYFCASGSQGVYEQYFGPGTRLTVT.

V and J are TRBV7-9 and TRBJ2-1; 10 bases line up with TRBD1. Germline V CDR1 and CDR2: SEHNR, FQNEAQ (reference sequence). Losses at the gene ends were 6 bases for V and 9 bases for J; bases not matched to a gene: 5. The CDR3 covers 13 residues. The CDR3 DNA follows: TGTGCCAGCAGAGGACAGGGGGGAGGTGAGCAGTTCTTC. Protein product: CASRGQGGGEQFF. Using reference TRBV7-9 and TRBJ2-1 for the parts outside the CDR3, the full variable domain is DTGVSQNPRHKITKRGQNVTFRCDPISEHNRLYWYRQTLGQGPEFLTYFQNEAQLEKSRLLSDRFSAERPKGSFSTLEIQRTEQGDSAMYLCASRGQGGGEQFFGPGTRLTVL.

This clonotype was detected only a few times. The CDR3 DNA reads TGCGCCAGCTCGGACAGGAACACCGGGGAGCTGTTTTTT. Translating gives CASSDRNTGELFF. The gene calls are TRBV4-1 and TRBJ2-2; D is possibly TRBD1 (6 bases). Germline lookup yields CDR1 MGHRA and CDR2 YSYEKL. V lost 8 bases and J 1 base, leaving 8 bases between the germline ends. CDR3 length: 13 residues.

This clonotype came up a few times. The chain recombines TRBV6-5 with TRBJ1-6; D is undetermined. The germline gives CDR1 MNHEY, CDR2 SVGAGI. The CDR3 is 15 residues long. Trimming removed 0 bases at V and 5 bases at J, with 8 bases between. This chain's CDR3 is CASSYSEGHNSPLHF. CDR3 coding DNA: TGTGCCAGCAGTTACTCGGAGGGCCATAATTCACCCCTCCACTTT.

This clonotype was seen a handful of times. The genes are TRBV7-6 and TRBJ2-7; 7 bases map to TRBD2. In germline, CDR1 is SGHVS, CDR2 FNYEAQ. Trimming took 4 bases from V and 4 from J; bases not matched to a gene: 4. This CDR3 region has 13 residues. The CDR3 DNA reads TGTGCCAGCAGCTACAGACTAGCTTACGAGCAGTACTTC. Its translation: CASSYRLAYEQYF.

This clonotype appeared many times. The chain carries TRBV5-6 and TRBJ2-7; D unresolved. This CDR3 is built from 12 residues. Trimming stripped 5 bases from V and 0 bases from J, with 6 bases between. Per germline, CDR1 SGHDT and CDR2 YYEEEE. CDR3 DNA sequence: TGTGCCAGCAGTTCCGACTCCTACGAGCAGTACTTC. It codes for CASSSDSYEQYF.

V gene TRBV15 combines with J gene TRBJ2-7, with D possibly matching TRBD2 (5 bases). Germline-derived CDR1 and CDR2 are LNHNV and YYDKDF (reference sequence). The CDR3 loop spans 15 amino acids. V was pared by 5 bases and J by 1 base, with 15 bases between. The CDR3 DNA is TGTGCCACCAGCGAATATAGCGTAAGGTCCTACGAGCAGTACTTC. This translates into CATSEYSVRSYEQYF.

This clonotype occurred a few times. The chain employs TRBV4-2 and TRBJ2-7; 16 bases fit TRBD2. The V and J ends lost 4 bases and 4 bases, in that order; junction bases with no gene match: 4. This CDR3 spans 16 amino acids. Germline values: CDR1 LGHNA, CDR2 YNFKEQ. DNA for the CDR3: TGTGCCAGCAGCCCCGAGGGACTAGCGGGAGGGTACGAGCAGTACTTC. Residues: CASSPEGLAGGYEQYF.

The J gene is TRBJ2-2, the V gene TRBV9, with D tentatively TRBD1 (5 bases). V lost 1 base and J 9 bases, leaving 7 bases between the germline ends. Germline CDR1 SGDLS, CDR2 YYNGEE. This CDR3 region has 12 residues. DNA for the CDR3: TGTGCCAGCAGCGTACAGGGCCGGGAGCTGTTTTTT. It yields the protein CASSVQGRELFF.

V usage is TRBV14 and J usage is TRBJ1-2; D perhaps matches TRBD1 (5 bases). CDR3 length equals 15 residues. Trimming cost V 1 base and J 4 bases, with 13 bases left between them. Germline CDR1 reads SGHDN; CDR2 reads FVKESK. The CDR3 nucleotides are TGTGCCAGCAGCCAAGGGGCCCAGGGAGGCTATGGCTACACCTTC. Its protein is CASSQGAQGGYGYTF.

The J gene is TRBJ1-1, the V gene TRBV4-1, with a weak D call TRBD1 (6 bases). Germline lookup yields CDR1 MGHRA and CDR2 YSYEKL. V was shortened by 1 base and J by 6 bases, with 9 bases between the two germline ends. This CDR3 contains 13 residues. The chain's CDR3 is CASSQGGAAEAFF. CDR3 bases: TGCGCCAGCAGCCAAGGGGGGGCAGCTGAAGCTTTCTTT.

The gene calls are TRBV27 and TRBJ2-7; 7 positions match TRBD2. Germline lookup yields CDR1 MNHEY and CDR2 SMNVEV (reference sequence). This CDR3 has 14 residues. V trimming: 2 bases; J trimming: 6 bases; junction bases outside the gene matches: 7. CDR3 DNA: TGTGCCAGCAGTTTAAAGGTAGCGGGTGGCGAGCAGTACTTC. Its translation is CASSLKVAGGEQYF.

This clonotype showed up just a few times. The chain recombines TRBV15 with TRBJ1-5, with D unresolved. Per germline, CDR1 LNHNV and CDR2 YYDKDF (reference sequence). The length of the CDR3 is 15 residues. Trimming removed 0 bases at V and 1 base at J, with 7 bases between. The CDR3 DNA follows: TGTGCCACCAGCAGAGATCCGTACAGCAATCAGCCCCAGCATTTT. Its protein product is CATSRDPYSNQPQHF.

Here the CDR3 DNA reads TGTGCCAGCAGCCAAGATAAACGGCCCCTCAATGAGCAGTTCTTC. It specifies CASSQDKRPLNEQFF. The chain couples TRBV4-2 to TRBJ2-1, with D uncertain. V was trimmed by 0 bases and J by 6 bases, leaving 12 bases between them. Germline loops: CDR1 LGHNA, CDR2 YNFKEQ. This CDR3 region has 15 residues.

The chain has TRBV7-3 and TRBJ2-7, with D possibly matching TRBD2 (6 bases). Looked up from germline, CDR1 is SGHTA and CDR2 is FQGTGA. V was pared by 5 bases and J by 4 bases, with 15 bases between. This CDR3 region has 14 residues. The CDR3 coding sequence is TGTGCCAGCAGCCCTAGCGACGTGGGTTACGAGCAGTACTTC. Its protein is CASSPSDVGYEQYF. Supplemented by reference TRBV7-3 and TRBJ2-7, the full variable domain reads GAGVSQTPSNKVTEKGKYVELRCDPISGHTALYWYRQSLGQGPEFLIYFQGTGAADDSGLPNDRFFAVRPEGSVSTLKIQRTERGDSAVYLCASSPSDVGYEQYFGPGTRLTVT.

This clonotype came up a few times. This chain connects TRBV20-1 to TRBJ2-7; D may match TRBD1 or TRBD2 (5 bases each). Germline loops: CDR1 DFQATT, CDR2 SNEGSKA (reference sequence). Deletions cut 0 bases from V and 6 bases from J, with 9 bases between. There are 12 residues in the CDR3. The CDR3 region is CSARDRGLEQYF. CDR3 nucleotide sequence: TGCAGTGCTAGAGATCGGGGCCTCGAGCAGTACTTC.

The CDR3 DNA sequence: TGCAGGCCAAGTATGCGGGAATCCTACGAGCAGTACTTC. This translates into CRPSMRESYEQYF. The chain uses TRBV20-1 and TRBJ2-7; maybe TRBD2 (6 bases). This CDR3 has 13 amino acids. Germline CDR1 reads DFQATT; CDR2 reads SNEGSKA (reference sequence).

The rearrangement links TRBV4-1 to TRBJ1-1, with TRBD1 matching over 9 bases. The CDR3 is 15 residues long. Germline V gives CDR1 MGHRA, CDR2 YSYEKL. The trim removed 3 bases at V and 3 bases at J, leaving 5 bases unmatched. The CDR3 DNA follows: TGCGCCAGCAGCCATCCCGGGACAGGGTACACTGAAGCTTTCTTT. Protein sequence: CASSHPGTGYTEAFF.

This chain links TRBV7-9 with TRBJ2-1; 9 nucleotides align to TRBD2. The CDR3 length is 13 residues. In germline, CDR1 is SEHNR, CDR2 FQNEAQ (reference sequence). Unmatched junction bases numbered 3, after V lost 9 bases and J lost 3 bases. The CDR3 nucleotides are TGTGCCAGTGGGACTAGCCGCTACAATGAGCAGTTCTTC. Its protein product is CASGTSRYNEQFF.

J is TRBJ1-1 and V is TRBV24-1; TRBD1 is a possible D gene (5 bases). The CDR3 contains 12 residues. CDR1 and CDR2 (germline): KGHDR, SFDVKD. V was pared by 9 bases and J by 5 bases, with 12 bases between. CDR3 coding DNA: TGTGCCACCCGGGGCCACGGGACTGAAGCTTTCTTT. Translation gives CATRGHGTEAFF.

The CDR3 here is CASGPPGYQPGEQFF. CDR3 DNA: TGTGCTAGTGGTCCTCCAGGGTACCAGCCCGGTGAGCAGTTCTTC. The V call is TRBV12-5, the J call TRBJ2-1, with D maybe TRBD1 (5 bases). Trimming cost V 5 bases and J 9 bases, with 20 bases left between them. CDR3 size: 15 residues. The germline CDR1 and CDR2 sequences are LGHNT and FRNRAP.

This clonotype occurred a few times. This sequence joins TRBV12-3 or TRBV12-4 and TRBJ2-3, with D perhaps matching TRBD1 or TRBD2 (5 bases each). V lost 3 bases and J 2 bases, leaving 6 bases between the germline ends. CDR3 length: 13 amino acids. CDR3 nucleotides: TGTGCCAGCAGTTTGGGGACCACAGATACGCAGTATTTT. It yields the protein CASSLGTTDTQYF.

Only a few counts were recorded for this clonotype. V and J are TRBV28 and TRBJ1-5; 8 nucleotides match TRBD1. The ends lost 5 bases at V and 1 base at J; junction bases unmatched: 7. Germline values: CDR1 MDHEN, CDR2 SYDVKM. There are 16 residues in the CDR3. The CDR3 DNA sequence: TGTGCCAGCAGTACATGGAACAGGGGGAGCAATCAGCCCCAGCATTTT. This codes for CASSTWNRGSNQPQHF.

The chain has TRBV28 and TRBJ2-1; D is perhaps TRBD2 (5 bases). Germline V gene data show CDR1 as MDHEN and CDR2 as SYDVKM. Trimming shortened V by 2 bases and J by 0 bases, and 11 bases separated the two germline ends. This CDR3 region has 16 residues. The CDR3 nucleotides read TGTGCCAGCAGTTTACTGAGAGGGAGCTCCTACAATGAGCAGTTCTTC. It is translated as CASSLLRGSSYNEQFF.